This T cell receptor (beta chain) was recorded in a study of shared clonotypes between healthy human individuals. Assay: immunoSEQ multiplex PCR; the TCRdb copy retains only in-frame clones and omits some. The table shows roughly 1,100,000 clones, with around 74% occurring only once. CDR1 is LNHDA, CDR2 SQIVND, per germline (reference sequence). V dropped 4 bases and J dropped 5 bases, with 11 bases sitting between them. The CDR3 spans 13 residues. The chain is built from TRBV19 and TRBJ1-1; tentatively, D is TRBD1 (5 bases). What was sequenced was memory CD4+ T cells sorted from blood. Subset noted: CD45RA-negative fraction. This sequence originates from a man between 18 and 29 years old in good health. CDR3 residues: CASSTGGRTEAFF. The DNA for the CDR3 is TGTGCCAGTAGTACCGGGGGTAGGACTGAAGCTTTCTTT.